The clone carrying this TCR beta chain occurred a few times. Its specificity is not known. CDR1 and CDR2 (germline): SQVTM, ANQGSEA. This CDR3 has 13 residues. V lost 6 bases, J lost 4 bases, and 14 bases lay in between. This sample was taken from a study of blood T cells in healthy people across ages. About the research overall: There was about one barcoded beta molecule captured by template switching per two T cells. Study outcomes and limitations: Bulk PBMC profiling left naive and antigen-experienced comparisons inconclusive. TCR beta diversity, measured per million T cells, fell in a roughly linear way with age.

A J-beta primer mix and a sample-barcoded 5' primer were used in a second PCR of about 7 to 12 cycles. The authors tagged each cDNA molecule using a template-switch adaptor with 12 random nucleotides. Using its own MiXCR run on the 5' RACE reads, TCRdb lists one record per CDR3 protein. The table has about 720,000 distinct CDR3 sequences, around 25% seen once. The same sample was also used in a study of T cells of mothers and their children.

This clonotype was sampled from a boy aged 10-17 years in good health. Source material: blood. The chain couples TRBV29-1 to TRBJ2-3, with D possibly TRBD1 on 6 matching bases. The chain's CDR3 is CSVDRVSADTQYF. In DNA form, the CDR3 reads TGCAGCGTGGACAGAGTCTCCGCAGATACGCAGTATTTT.